This T cell receptor beta chain was retrieved from a study of ipilimumab plus nivolumab after autologous stem cell transplantation. Measured with immunoSEQ multiplex PCR; TCRdb has only the in-frame clones, and not every one. The table has about 10,000 clones, about four fifths seen once. Ipilimumab, 1 mg/kg, started 14 to 28 days after autologous transplant. Sequencing used PBMCs, obtained in a trial of ipilimumab plus nivolumab as post-transplant consolidation. The receptor was isolated from a male donor with diffuse large B-cell lymphoma.

The CDR3 DNA reads TGTGCCAGCAGGCACAGGGGCGGGGGAAGCTCTGGGGCCAACGTCCTGACTTTC. Its translation is CASRHRGGGSSGANVLTF. The genes are TRBV2 and TRBJ2-6, with D perhaps matching TRBD1 or TRBD2 (7 bases each). The length of the CDR3 is 18 residues. Germline V gene data show CDR1 as SNHLY and CDR2 as FYNNEI. Trimming removed 6 bases at V and 0 bases at J, with 18 bases between.